This TCR beta chain was captured by sequencing in a study of T cell responses to AZD1222 COVID-19 vaccine. Germline V lookup: CDR1 SGHRS, CDR2 YFSETQ. The CDR3 is 16 residues long. V shed 0 bases, J shed 0 bases, and the junction held 3 bases outside the gene matches. Regarding this clone: No antigen is known for it.

The study's findings and limits: Most donors were white British, females outnumbered males, and clonal diversity was possibly underestimated.

TCRdb keeps only in-frame clones here, not all; method: immunoSEQ multiplex PCR. The sample includes 100,000 to 150,000 clones, 85% to 90% of them seen just once. The input for sequencing was peripheral blood, taken on day 0 of AZD1222 vaccination. This chain uses TRBV5-1 with TRBJ2-3; 8 positions agree with TRBD2. This receptor was obtained from an adult in good health. CDR3 sequence: CASSLAERGSTDTQYF. The CDR3 DNA reads TGCGCCAGCAGCTTGGCCGAGCGGGGGAGCACAGATACGCAGTATTTT.